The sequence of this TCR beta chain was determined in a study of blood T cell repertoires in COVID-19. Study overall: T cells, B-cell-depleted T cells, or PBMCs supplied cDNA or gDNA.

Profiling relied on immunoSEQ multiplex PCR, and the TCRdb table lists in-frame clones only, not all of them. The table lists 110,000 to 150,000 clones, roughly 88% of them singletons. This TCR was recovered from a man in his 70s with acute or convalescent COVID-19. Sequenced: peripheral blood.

The CDR3 protein is CAISQGRNQPQHF. CDR3 sequence (DNA): TGTGCCATCAGTCAGGGAAGAAATCAGCCCCAGCATTTT. The chain employs TRBV10-3 and TRBJ1-5, with a possible D match to TRBD1 (5 bases). CDR1 and CDR2 from the germline V gene are ENHRY and SYGVKD. This CDR3 has 13 residues. V lost 5 bases to trimming and J lost 4 bases, with 9 bases between them.